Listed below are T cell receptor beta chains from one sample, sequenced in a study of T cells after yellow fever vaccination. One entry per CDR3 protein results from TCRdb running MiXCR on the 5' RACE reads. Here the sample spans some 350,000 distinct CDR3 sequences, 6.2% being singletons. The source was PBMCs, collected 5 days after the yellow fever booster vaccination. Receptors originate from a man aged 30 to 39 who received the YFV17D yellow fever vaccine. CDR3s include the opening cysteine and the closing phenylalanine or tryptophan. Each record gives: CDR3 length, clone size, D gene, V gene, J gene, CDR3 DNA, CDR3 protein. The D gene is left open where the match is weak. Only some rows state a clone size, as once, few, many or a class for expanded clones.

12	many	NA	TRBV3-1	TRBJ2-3	TGTGCCAGCAGAGCAATGGGGGATACGCAGTATTTT	CASRAMGDTQYF
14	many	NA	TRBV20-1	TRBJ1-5	TGCAGTGCTAGAGATGTAAGCAGTCCCCAGCCCCAGCATTTT	CSARDVSSPQPQHF
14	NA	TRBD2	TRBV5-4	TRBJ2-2	TGTGCCAGCAGCTTAAGCGTCGGGAGGGGGGAGCTGTTTTTT	CASSLSVGRGELFF
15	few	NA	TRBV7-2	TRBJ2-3	TGTGCCAGCAGCTCCGGCCGTGCGGCCGGAAATACGCAGTATTTT	CASSSGRAAGNTQYF
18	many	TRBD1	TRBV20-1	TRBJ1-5	TGCAGTGCTAGAGGTCCGGGACAGCTTCTTATTAGCAATCAGCCCCAGCATTTT	CSARGPGQLLISNQPQHF
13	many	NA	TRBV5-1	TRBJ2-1	TGCGCCAGCAGCTTGGCGGTTAGGGATGAGCAGTTCTTC	CASSLAVRDEQFF
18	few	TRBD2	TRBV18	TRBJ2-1	TGTGCCAGCTCACTAACGACTAGCGGGAGAAACTCCTACAATGAGCAGTTCTTC	CASSLTTSGRNSYNEQFF
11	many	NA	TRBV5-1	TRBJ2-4	TGCGCCAGCAGACAGGAAAACATTCAGTACTTC	CASRQENIQYF
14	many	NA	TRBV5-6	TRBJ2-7	TGTGCCAGCAGCTTGGCAGCGGGCACTAAAGAGCAGTACTTC	CASSLAAGTKEQYF
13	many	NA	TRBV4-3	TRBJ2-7	TGCGCCAGCAGCCAATCTACGGACAAGGAGCAGTACTTC	CASSQSTDKEQYF
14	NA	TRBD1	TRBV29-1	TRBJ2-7	TGCAGACGTCCACGTTGGGACAGGGGCTACGAGCAGTACTTC	CRRPRWDRGYEQYF
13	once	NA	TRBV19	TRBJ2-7	TGTGCCAGTAGCGGACTAACAGGAAGCGAGCAGTACTTC	CASSGLTGSEQYF
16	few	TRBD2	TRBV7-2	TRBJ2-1	TGTGCCAGCAGCCCTCCCGCGGGAGTCCGTTCTAATGAGCAGTTCTTC	CASSPPAGVRSNEQFF
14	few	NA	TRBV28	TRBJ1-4	TGTGCCAGCAGTTCGAGACCAACTAATGAAAAACTGTTTTTT	CASSSRPTNEKLFF
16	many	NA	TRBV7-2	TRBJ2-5	TGTGCCAGCAGCTTAGCAGGAAGTGATCCCGGAGAGACCCAGTACTTC	CASSLAGSDPGETQYF
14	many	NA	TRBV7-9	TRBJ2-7	TGTGCCAGCAGCCGTCCTTCCGGGGCCAATGAGCAGTACTTC	CASSRPSGANEQYF
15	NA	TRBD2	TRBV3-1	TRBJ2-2	TGTGCCAGCAGCAAGGAGCCGACTAGCGCCGGGGAGCTGTTTTTT	CASSKEPTSAGELFF
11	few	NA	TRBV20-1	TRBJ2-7	TGCAGTGCTATGATCTCCTACGAGCAGTACTTC	CSAMISYEQYF
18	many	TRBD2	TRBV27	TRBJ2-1	TGTGCCAGCAGTCGAGGACTAGCGGGAGGGCCGAGTAGTCATGAGCAGTTCTTC	CASSRGLAGGPSSHEQFF
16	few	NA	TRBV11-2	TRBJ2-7	TGTGCCAGCAGCTTGACCCTGGGAAAAATGTTCTACGAGCAGTACTTC	CASSLTLGKMFYEQYF
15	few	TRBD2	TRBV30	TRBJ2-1	TGTGCCTGGAGCCCCCCCAGCGGGAGATTTAATGAGCAGTTCTTC	CAWSPPSGRFNEQFF
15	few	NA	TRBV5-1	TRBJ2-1	TGCGCCAGCAGCTTGGTTGACGGAGGATACAATGAGCAGTTCTTC	CASSLVDGGYNEQFF
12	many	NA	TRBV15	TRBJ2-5	TGTGCCACCAGCGGGTCTATGCGGACCCAGTACTTC	CATSGSMRTQYF
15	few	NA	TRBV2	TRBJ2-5	TGTGCCAGCAGTGAGACGGCAGATAAAGGGGAGACCCAGTACTTC	CASSETADKGETQYF
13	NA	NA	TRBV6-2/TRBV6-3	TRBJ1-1	TGTGCCAGCAGTTTCTGGGGCGACACTGAAGCTTTCTTT	CASSFWGDTEAFF
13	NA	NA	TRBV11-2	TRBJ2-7	TGTGCCAGCAACAGGGTGGGGGGCCAAGAGCAGTACTTC	CASNRVGGQEQYF
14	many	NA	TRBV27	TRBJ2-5	TGTGCCAGTCGGGGTAAGGCTCCGCAAGAGACCCAGTACTTC	CASRGKAPQETQYF